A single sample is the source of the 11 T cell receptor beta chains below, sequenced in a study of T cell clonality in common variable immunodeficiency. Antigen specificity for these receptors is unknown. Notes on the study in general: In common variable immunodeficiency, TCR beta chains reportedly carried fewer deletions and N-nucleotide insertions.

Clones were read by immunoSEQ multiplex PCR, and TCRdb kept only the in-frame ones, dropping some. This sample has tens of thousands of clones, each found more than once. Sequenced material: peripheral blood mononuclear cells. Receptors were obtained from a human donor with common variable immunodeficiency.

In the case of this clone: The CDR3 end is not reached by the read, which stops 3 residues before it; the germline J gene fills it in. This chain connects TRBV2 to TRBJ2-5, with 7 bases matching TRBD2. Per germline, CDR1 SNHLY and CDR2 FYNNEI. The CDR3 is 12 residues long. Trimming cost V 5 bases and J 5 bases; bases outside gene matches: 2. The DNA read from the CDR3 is TGTGCCAGCAGTACTAGCGTGGAGACC. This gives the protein CASSTSVET. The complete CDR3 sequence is CASSTSVETQYF.

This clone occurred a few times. The CDR3 region is CAWEWGGTDTQYF. CDR3 DNA (partial): TGTGCCTGGGAATGGGGGGGCACAGATACG. V and J are TRBV30 and TRBJ2-3; D is perhaps TRBD2 (6 bases). The read terminates 3 residues ahead of where the CDR3 ends, so the germline J gene completes it. The V end lost 5 bases, the J end lost 1 base, and 10 bases lay between the germline ends. The CDR3 is made up of 13 amino acids. Germline V lookup: CDR1 GTSNPN, CDR2 SVGIG (reference sequence).

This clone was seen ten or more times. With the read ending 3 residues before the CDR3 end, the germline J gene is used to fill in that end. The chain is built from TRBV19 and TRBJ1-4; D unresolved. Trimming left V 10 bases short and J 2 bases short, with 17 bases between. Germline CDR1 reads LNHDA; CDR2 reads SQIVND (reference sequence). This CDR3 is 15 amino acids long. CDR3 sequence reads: CATRAGFGTNEKLFF. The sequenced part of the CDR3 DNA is TGTGCCACTAGGGCCGGGTTTGGGACTAATGAAAAA.

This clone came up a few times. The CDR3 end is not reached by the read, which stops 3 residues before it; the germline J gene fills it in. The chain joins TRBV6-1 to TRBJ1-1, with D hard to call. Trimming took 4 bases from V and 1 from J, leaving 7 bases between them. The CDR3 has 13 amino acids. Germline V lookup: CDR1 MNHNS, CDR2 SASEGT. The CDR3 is CASSVTENTEAFF. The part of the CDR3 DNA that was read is TGTGCCAGCAGTGTTACAGAGAACACTGAA.

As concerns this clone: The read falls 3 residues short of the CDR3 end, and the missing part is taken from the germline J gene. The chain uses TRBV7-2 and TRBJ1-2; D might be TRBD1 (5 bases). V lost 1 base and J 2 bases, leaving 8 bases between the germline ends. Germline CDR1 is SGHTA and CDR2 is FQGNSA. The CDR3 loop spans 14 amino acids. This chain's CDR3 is CASSLGGRNYGYTF. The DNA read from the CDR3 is TGTGCCAGCAGCTTAGGGGGCAGAAACTATGGC.

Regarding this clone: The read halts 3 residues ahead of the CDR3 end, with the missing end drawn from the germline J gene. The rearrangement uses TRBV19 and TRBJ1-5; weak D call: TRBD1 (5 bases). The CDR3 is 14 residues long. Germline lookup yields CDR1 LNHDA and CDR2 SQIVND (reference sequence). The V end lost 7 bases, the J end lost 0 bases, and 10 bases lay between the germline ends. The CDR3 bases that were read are TGTGCCAGTAACGGACACCTTAGCAATCAGCCC. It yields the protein CASNGHLSNQP. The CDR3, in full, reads CASNGHLSNQPQHF.

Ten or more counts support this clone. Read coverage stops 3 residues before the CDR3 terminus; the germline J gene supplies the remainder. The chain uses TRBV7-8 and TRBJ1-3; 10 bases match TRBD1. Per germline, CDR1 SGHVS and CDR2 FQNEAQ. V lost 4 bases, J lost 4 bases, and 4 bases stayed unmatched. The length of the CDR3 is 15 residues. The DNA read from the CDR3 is TGTGCCAGCAGCTCCGGGACAGGGGCCGGAAACACC. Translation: CASSSGTGAGNT. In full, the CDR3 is CASSSGTGAGNTIYF.

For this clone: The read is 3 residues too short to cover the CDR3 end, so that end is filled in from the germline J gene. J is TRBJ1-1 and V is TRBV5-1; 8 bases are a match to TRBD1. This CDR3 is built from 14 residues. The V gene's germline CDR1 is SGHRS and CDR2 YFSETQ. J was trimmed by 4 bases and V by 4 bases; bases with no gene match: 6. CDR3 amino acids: CASSQETGGTEAFF. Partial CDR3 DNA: TGCGCCAGCAGCCAGGAAACAGGGGGCACTGAA.

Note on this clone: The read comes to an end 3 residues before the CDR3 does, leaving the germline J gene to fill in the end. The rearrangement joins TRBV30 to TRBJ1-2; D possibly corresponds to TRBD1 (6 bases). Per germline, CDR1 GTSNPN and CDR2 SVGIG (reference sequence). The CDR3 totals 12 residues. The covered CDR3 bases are TGTGCCTGGGACCCCGGGACAATCGGC. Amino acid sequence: CAWDPGTIG. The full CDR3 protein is CAWDPGTIGYTF.

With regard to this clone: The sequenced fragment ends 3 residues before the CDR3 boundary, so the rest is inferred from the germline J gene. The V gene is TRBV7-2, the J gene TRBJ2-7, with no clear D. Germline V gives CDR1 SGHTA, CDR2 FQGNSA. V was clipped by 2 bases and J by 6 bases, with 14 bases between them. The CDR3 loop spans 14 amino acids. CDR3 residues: CASSLRSPMAEQYF. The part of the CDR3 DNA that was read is TGTGCCAGCAGCTTAAGGTCCCCCATGGCCGAG. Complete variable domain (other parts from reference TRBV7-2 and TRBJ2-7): GAGVSQSPSNKVTEKGKDVELRCDPISGHTALYWYRQSLGQGLEFLIYFQGNSAPDKSGLPSDRFSAERTGGSVSTLTIQRTQQEDSAVYLCASSLRSPMAEQYFGPGTRLTVT.

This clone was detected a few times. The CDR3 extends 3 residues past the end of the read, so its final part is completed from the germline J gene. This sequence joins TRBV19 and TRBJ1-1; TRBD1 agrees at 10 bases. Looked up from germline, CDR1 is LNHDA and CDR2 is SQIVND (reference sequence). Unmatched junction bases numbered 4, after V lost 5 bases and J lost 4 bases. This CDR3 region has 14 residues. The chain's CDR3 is CASSWGQGSTEAFF. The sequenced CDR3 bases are TGTGCCAGTAGTTGGGGACAGGGGAGCACTGAA.